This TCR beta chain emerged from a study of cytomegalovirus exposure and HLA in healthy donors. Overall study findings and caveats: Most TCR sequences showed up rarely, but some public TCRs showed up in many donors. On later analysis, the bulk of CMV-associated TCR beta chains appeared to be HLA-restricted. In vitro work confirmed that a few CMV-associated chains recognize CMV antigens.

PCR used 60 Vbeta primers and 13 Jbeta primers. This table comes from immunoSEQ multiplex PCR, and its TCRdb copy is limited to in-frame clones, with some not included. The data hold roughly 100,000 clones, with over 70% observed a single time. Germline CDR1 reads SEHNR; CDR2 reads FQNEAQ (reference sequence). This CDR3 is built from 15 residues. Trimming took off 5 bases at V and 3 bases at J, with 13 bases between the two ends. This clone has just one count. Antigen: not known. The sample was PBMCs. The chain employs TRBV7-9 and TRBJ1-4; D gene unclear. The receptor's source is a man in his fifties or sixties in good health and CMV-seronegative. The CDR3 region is CASSPGSGANEKLFF. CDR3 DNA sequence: TGTGCCAGCAGCCCGGGGAGTGGTGCTAATGAAAAACTGTTTTTT.